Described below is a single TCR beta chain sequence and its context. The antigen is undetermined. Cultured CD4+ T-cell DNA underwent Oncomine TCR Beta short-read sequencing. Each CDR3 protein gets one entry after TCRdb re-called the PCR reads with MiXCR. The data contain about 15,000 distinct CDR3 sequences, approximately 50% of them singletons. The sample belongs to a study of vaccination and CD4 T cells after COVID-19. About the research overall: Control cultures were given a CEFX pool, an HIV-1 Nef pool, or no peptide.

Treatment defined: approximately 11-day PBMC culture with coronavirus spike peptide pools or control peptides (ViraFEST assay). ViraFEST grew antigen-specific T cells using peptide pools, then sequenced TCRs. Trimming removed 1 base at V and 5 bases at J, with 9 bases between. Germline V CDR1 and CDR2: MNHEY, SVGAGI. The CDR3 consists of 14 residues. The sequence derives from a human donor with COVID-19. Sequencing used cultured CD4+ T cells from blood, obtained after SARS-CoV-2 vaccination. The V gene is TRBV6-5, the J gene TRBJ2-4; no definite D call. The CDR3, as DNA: TGTGCCAGCAGTTACTTAAGATCCGAAAACATTCAGTACTTC. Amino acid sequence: CASSYLRSENIQYF.